These T cell receptor beta chains were read from a single sample in a study of blood T cell repertoires in COVID-19. Only in-frame clones appear in the TCRdb table, and some are missing; sequencing was by immunoSEQ multiplex PCR. The data show roughly 140,000 clones, around 80% seen once. Source material: PBMCs or T cells enriched from blood (not recorded which). These receptors came from a middle-aged man who had recovered from COVID-19. Both conserved end residues are part of each CDR3. A D gene is named only where the DNA matches it firmly. For some rows the clone size is stated as once, few or many, or as a class when expanded; others skip it.

abundance	d_gene	v_gene	j_gene	CDR3aa	CDR3nt
.	.	TRBV29-1	TRBJ1-5	CSVETARHQPQHF	TGCAGCGTTGAAACGGCCAGGCATCAGCCCCAGCATTTT
.	.	TRBV7-9	TRBJ1-4	CASSLVSGVTNEKLFF	TGTGCCAGCAGCTTAGTGTCCGGGGTAACTAATGAAAAACTGTTTTTT
.	TRBD1	TRBV7-2	TRBJ1-2	CASRQGQGDGYTF	TGTGCCAGCAGGCAGGGACAGGGAGATGGCTACACCTTC
.	TRBD2	TRBV7-2	TRBJ2-5	CASSLGGTSGGKTQYF	TGTGCCAGCAGCTTAGGGGGGACTAGCGGGGGAAAGACCCAGTACTTC
once	.	TRBV15	TRBJ1-4	CATSRGQLNEKLFF	TGTGCCACCAGCAGGGGACAATTAAATGAAAAACTGTTTTTT
.	TRBD1	TRBV7-2	TRBJ1-1	CASSLGTGWTNTEAFF	TGTGCCAGCAGCTTAGGGACAGGGTGGACGAACACTGAAGCTTTCTTT
.	.	TRBV4-1	TRBJ1-1	CASSPQGSQGLKNTEAFF	TGCGCCAGCAGCCCCCAAGGGTCCCAGGGGCTAAAGAACACTGAAGCTTTCTTT
.	.	TRBV5-4	TRBJ1-2	CASSLGDRNLYGYTF	TGTGCCAGCAGCTTGGGAGACAGAAACCTCTATGGCTACACCTTC
.	TRBD1	TRBV6-4	TRBJ2-1	CASSEQGAINEQFF	TGTGCCAGCAGTGAACAGGGGGCAATCAATGAGCAGTTCTTC
.	.	TRBV14	TRBJ2-7	CASSQTGDPPPYEQYF	TGTGCCAGCAGCCAAACTGGAGACCCTCCTCCCTACGAGCAGTACTTC
.	.	TRBV12-2	TRBJ2-7	CASRLSGF	TGTGCAAGTCGCTTGTCGGGCTTC
.	TRBD1	TRBV29-1	TRBJ1-2	CSAERTGGSGYTF	TGCAGCGCCGAAAGGACAGGGGGCTCTGGCTACACCTTC
.	.	TRBV3-1/TRBV3-2	TRBJ2-7	CASSLYPPFKQYF	TGTGCCAGCAGCCTCTACCCCCCTTTCAAGCAGTACTTC
.	TRBD1	TRBV5-1	TRBJ1-1	CASSRTGQGVQHSPEAFF	TGCGCCAGCAGCCGAACGGGACAGGGGGTGCAGCATAGCCCTGAAGCTTTCTTT
.	.	TRBV5-1	TRBJ2-3	CASSLGRQGVASGVTDTQYF	TGCGCCAGCAGCTTGGGCCGACAGGGGGTGGCTAGCGGGGTCACAGATACGCAGTATTTT